The 21 T cell receptor beta chains below come from one sample, sequenced in a study of shared clonotypes between healthy human individuals (dated by TCRdb to about 2020). The library came from the immunoSEQ multiplex PCR assay. TCRdb provides this immuneACCESS table in a form limited to in-frame rearrangements. Some clones are lacking; in checked studies, under half of them reflect an unresolved V gene, and why the rest are absent is not known. For this sample the table gives around 1,000,000 clones, of which approximately 75% were detected only once. Of the sample, roughly 0.9% is held by the ten largest clones. Sequenced sample: memory CD4+ T cells from PBMCs. Taken with the paper, the label for cell subset or site translates to: CD45RA-negative fraction. Receptors originate from a man aged 18 to 29 in good health. Some clones in this sample may be carry-over from other donors' samples.

V gene TRBV7-6 combines with J gene TRBJ1-3, with 8 bases identical to TRBD1. This CDR3 comprises 17 residues. V lost 5 bases and J lost 2; bases outside the gene matches: 11. Germline CDR1 and CDR2: SGHVS and FNYEAQ. The CDR3 nucleotides read TGTGCCAGCAGCCCAACCCCGGACAGGGCTACTGGAAACACCATATATTTT. Its translation: CASSPTPDRATGNTIYF.

The rearrangement links TRBV19 to TRBJ1-4; 9 nucleotides align to TRBD1. The CDR3 loop spans 14 amino acids. Unmatched junction bases numbered 4, after V lost 6 bases and J lost 5 bases. Germline lookup yields CDR1 LNHDA and CDR2 SQIVND (reference sequence). CDR3 coding DNA: TGTGCCAGTAGGACCGGACAGGGGAATGAAAAACTGTTTTTT. This gives the protein CASRTGQGNEKLFF.

CDR3 sequence (DNA): TGTGCCAGCAGGGCTACAGGGGGCGGAAACACCATATATTTT. Residues: CASRATGGGNTIYF. The chain is built from TRBV2 and TRBJ1-3; 9 nucleotides line up with TRBD1. J gave up 4 bases and V 6 bases, and 4 bases lay outside the gene matches. Germline CDR1 is SNHLY and CDR2 is FYNNEI. The CDR3 runs 14 residues.

This clone was picked up one time. V usage is TRBV7-3 and J usage is TRBJ2-7; D possibly corresponds to TRBD2 (6 bases). Germline V lookup: CDR1 SGHTA, CDR2 FQGTGA. Trimming shortened V by 4 bases and J by 2 bases, and 15 bases separated the two germline ends. The CDR3 loop spans 15 amino acids. CDR3 DNA sequence: TGTGCCAGCAGCTCCCCGAGACTAGACCCCTACGAGCAGTACTTC. It codes for CASSSPRLDPYEQYF.

V and J are TRBV6-5 and TRBJ2-7, with D perhaps matching TRBD2 (6 bases). The CDR3 is made up of 15 amino acids. The germline V gene encodes CDR1 MNHEY and CDR2 SVGAGI. Trimming cost V 5 bases and J 2 bases, with 16 bases left between them. CDR3 DNA: TGTGCCAGCAGTATCCGAAGCGGGCGCACCTACGAGCAGTACTTC. Encoded protein: CASSIRSGRTYEQYF.

The V gene is TRBV6-5, the J gene TRBJ1-1; D possibly corresponds to TRBD1 (5 bases). From germline, CDR1 is MNHEY and CDR2 SVGAGI. The CDR3 totals 15 residues. V was shortened by 2 bases and J by 3 bases, with 13 bases between the two germline ends. The CDR3, as DNA: TGTGCCAGCAGTTACCCGTCTAGGGGAGACACTGAAGCTTTCTTT. Protein product: CASSYPSRGDTEAFF.

This clone was counted once. V and J are TRBV5-1 and TRBJ2-7; D is possibly TRBD1 (7 bases). The V end lost 2 bases, the J end lost 6 bases, and 18 bases lay between the germline ends. The CDR3 is 15 residues long. Per germline, CDR1 SGHRS and CDR2 YFSETQ. The CDR3 sequence is CASSLWRGRRGEQYF. As DNA, the CDR3 is TGCGCCAGCAGCTTATGGAGGGGGCGAAGGGGCGAGCAGTACTTC.

In the case of this clone: The sample holds other DNA sequences that translate to the same CDR3. The rearrangement joins TRBV5-4 to TRBJ1-4; a weak D match, TRBD1 (5 bases). The V end was cut by 2 bases, the J end by 1 base, with 18 bases between. From germline, CDR1 is SGHNT and CDR2 YYREEE (reference sequence). The CDR3 consists of 18 residues. CDR3 sequence reads: CASSFGGMAVLTNEKLFF. DNA of the CDR3: TGTGCCAGCAGCTTTGGGGGGATGGCGGTCTTAACTAATGAAAAACTGTTTTTT.

The DNA for the CDR3 is TGTGCCAGCAGCCAAGACCGGCAGGGTCTTAGAAAACTGTTTTTT. Translated: CASSQDRQGLRKLFF. The rearrangement uses TRBV4-2 and TRBJ1-4; possible D gene TRBD1, 5 bases. The CDR3 extends over 15 amino acids. The germline CDR1 and CDR2 sequences are LGHNA and YNFKEQ. The V gene lost 0 bases and the J gene lost 10 bases, with 15 bases spanning the gap.

This clone was found a few times. V is TRBV9 and J is TRBJ2-1, with D unclear. The germline gives CDR1 SGDLS, CDR2 YYNGEE. The CDR3 is 16 amino acids. Between the trimmed V and J ends, which lost 1 base and 9 bases, there was a span of 20 bases. CDR3 region: CASSVLSPLGLSEQFF. CDR3 sequence (DNA): TGTGCCAGCAGCGTACTTTCACCTCTAGGGTTGAGTGAGCAGTTCTTC.

The chain couples TRBV30 to TRBJ1-1; D ambiguous. This CDR3 has 12 residues. V lost 4 bases and J lost 5, with 11 bases in between. Germline V gene lookup returns CDR1 GTSNPN and CDR2 SVGIG (reference sequence). DNA of the CDR3: TGTGCCTGGAACACTTGGGGAACTGAAGCTTTCTTT. This gives the protein CAWNTWGTEAFF.

This clone was counted once. The rearrangement joins TRBV15 to TRBJ1-2, with D maybe TRBD1 (6 bases). Germline values: CDR1 LNHNV, CDR2 YYDKDF (reference sequence). The V end lost 4 bases, the J end lost 2 bases, and 8 bases lay between the germline ends. The CDR3 contains 13 residues. In nucleotides, the CDR3 is TGTGCCACCAGCAAAGACAGGAACTATGGCTACACCTTC. It encodes CATSKDRNYGYTF.

The chain couples TRBV7-6 to TRBJ2-7; D is unresolved. Germline assignment: CDR1 SGHVS and CDR2 FNYEAQ. Trimming stripped 3 bases from V and 4 bases from J, with 10 bases between. The CDR3 totals 13 residues. CDR3 coding DNA: TGTGCCAGCAGCTTCGGAACAGAGTACGAGCAGTACTTC. Its translation: CASSFGTEYEQYF. Full variable domain (rest looked up from reference TRBV7-6 and TRBJ2-7): GAGVSQSPRYKVTKRGQDVALRCDPISGHVSLYWYRQALGQGPEFLTYFNYEAQQDKSGLPNDRFSAERPEGSISTLTIQRTEQRDSAMYRCASSFGTEYEQYFGPGTRLTVT.

The V call is TRBV9, the J call TRBJ2-5; no firm D call. Trimming shortened V by 4 bases and J by 0 bases, and 16 bases separated the two germline ends. This CDR3 region has 16 residues. Germline-derived CDR1 and CDR2 are SGDLS and YYNGEE. For the CDR3, the DNA is TGTGCCAGCAGCCCATTGAGTGATACGTACCAAGAGACCCAGTACTTC. Translated, it gives CASSPLSDTYQETQYF.

V usage is TRBV25-1 and J usage is TRBJ1-1; no firm D call. This CDR3 is 13 amino acids long. CDR1 MGHDK and CDR2 SYGVNS come from the germline V gene. Trimming cost V 5 bases and J 8 bases, with 15 bases left between them. The CDR3 here is CASSPMEGLEAFF. Written as DNA, the CDR3 is TGTGCCAGCAGTCCCATGGAGGGATTAGAAGCTTTCTTT.

The chain carries TRBV7-3 and TRBJ2-2; 8 positions match TRBD2. V was clipped by 5 bases and J by 6 bases; unmatched bases: 8. The CDR3 is 15 residues long. The germline V gene has CDR1 SGHTA and CDR2 FQGTGA. The CDR3 reads CASSLGTSAAGELFF. The CDR3 DNA reads as TGTGCCAGCAGCCTAGGGACTAGTGCTGCCGGGGAGCTGTTTTTT. Supplemented by reference TRBV7-3 and TRBJ2-2, the full variable domain reads GAGVSQTPSNKVTEKGKYVELRCDPISGHTALYWYRQSLGQGPEFLIYFQGTGAADDSGLPNDRFFAVRPEGSVSTLKIQRTERGDSAVYLCASSLGTSAAGELFFGEGSRLTVL.

The genes are TRBV30 and TRBJ1-2; no clear D. The CDR3 runs to 11 residues. Trimming took 0 bases from V and 5 from J, leaving 4 bases between them. CDR1 and CDR2 (germline): GTSNPN, SVGIG (reference sequence). The DNA of the CDR3 is TGTGCCTGGAGTGTTGTATATGGCTACACCTTC. Encoded protein: CAWSVVYGYTF.

The rearrangement uses TRBV27 and TRBJ2-1, with 11 positions matching TRBD2. CDR3 length: 15 amino acids. V lost 4 bases and J lost 9; bases outside the gene matches: 8. The germline V gene encodes CDR1 MNHEY and CDR2 SMNVEV (reference sequence). The CDR3: CASSSRLAGRGEQFF. CDR3 in DNA: TGTGCCAGCAGTTCAAGACTAGCGGGGAGGGGTGAGCAGTTCTTC.

The genes are TRBV6-1 and TRBJ1-5; D is uncertain. Trimming stripped 1 base from V and 0 bases from J, with 19 bases between. Germline V CDR1 and CDR2: MNHNS, SASEGT. CDR3 length: 19 residues. This chain's CDR3 is CASSEVSLSLGISNQPQHF. The CDR3 DNA is TGTGCCAGCAGTGAAGTGTCTTTGAGTTTAGGAATTAGCAATCAGCCCCAGCATTTT.

This chain uses TRBV19 with TRBJ1-2; D unresolved. V lost 6 bases and J 8 bases, leaving 7 bases between the germline ends. CDR1 and CDR2 (germline): LNHDA, SQIVND (reference sequence). This CDR3 spans 10 amino acids. The CDR3 DNA reads TGTGCCAGTAGGCTGAGGGGCTACACCTTC. It encodes CASRLRGYTF.

The chain has TRBV5-4 and TRBJ2-3; 8 nucleotides line up with TRBD1. The CDR3 sequence is 13 residues long. J was trimmed by 4 bases and V by 4 bases; bases with no gene match: 2. The germline gives CDR1 SGHNT, CDR2 YYREEE (reference sequence). For the CDR3, the DNA is TGTGCCAGCAGCCTCAGGGGGCCAGATACGCAGTATTTT. Its translation: CASSLRGPDTQYF.